A selection of T cell receptor beta chains follows, all from one sample in a study of radiation and T cells in renal cell carcinoma. Produced via immunoSEQ multiplex PCR; TCRdb's table is partial and in-frame only. Here the sample spans roughly 92,000 clones, around 83% being singletons. The sample here was blood, taken from a patient whose treatment included radiotherapy and nephrectomy. Receptors originate from a man in his 60s with renal cell carcinoma. CDR3s include the opening cysteine and the closing phenylalanine or tryptophan. Fields, in order: V gene, D gene, J gene, clone size, CDR3 protein, CDR3 DNA. A D gene is named only where the DNA matches it firmly. Expanded clones get a size class; other rows say once, few or many, or leave the size out.

v_gene: TRBV7-2
d_gene: TRBD2
j_gene: TRBJ2-2
abundance: NA
CDR3aa: CASSLSTSANTGELFF
CDR3nt: TGTGCCAGCAGCTTGTCGACTAGCGCGAACACCGGGGAGCTGTTTTTT

v_gene: TRBV18
d_gene: NA
j_gene: TRBJ1-3
abundance: NA
CDR3aa: CASSPNGRAGATSGNTIYF
CDR3nt: TGTGCCAGCTCACCGAACGGTCGAGCAGGGGCTACTTCTGGAAACACCATATATTTT

v_gene: TRBV27
d_gene: NA
j_gene: TRBJ1-1
abundance: NA
CDR3aa: CASSLDFGANTEAFF
CDR3nt: TGTGCCAGCAGTTTAGATTTCGGGGCGAACACTGAAGCTTTCTTT

v_gene: TRBV28
d_gene: NA
j_gene: TRBJ2-7
abundance: NA
CDR3aa: CASSPSSGYEQYF
CDR3nt: TGTGCCAGCAGTCCTTCTTCCGGTTACGAGCAGTACTTC

v_gene: TRBV29-1
d_gene: TRBD1
j_gene: TRBJ2-6
abundance: NA
CDR3aa: CSARDRGPGSSGANVLTF
CDR3nt: TGCAGCGCTAGGGACAGGGGGCCCGGGAGCTCTGGGGCCAACGTCCTGACTTTC

v_gene: TRBV9
d_gene: TRBD1
j_gene: TRBJ2-7
abundance: NA
CDR3aa: CASSVGQGTYEQYF
CDR3nt: TGTGCCAGCAGCGTAGGACAGGGCACCTACGAGCAGTACTTC

v_gene: TRBV7-2
d_gene: NA
j_gene: TRBJ2-3
abundance: NA
CDR3aa: CASSLVGQGRGRPDTQYF
CDR3nt: TGTGCCAGCAGCTTAGTCGGGCAGGGGCGGGGGCGGCCAGATACGCAGTATTTT

v_gene: TRBV27
d_gene: NA
j_gene: TRBJ2-3
abundance: NA
CDR3aa: CASSHSTDTQYF
CDR3nt: TGTGCCAGCAGTCACAGCACAGATACGCAGTATTTT

v_gene: TRBV2
d_gene: NA
j_gene: TRBJ2-1
abundance: NA
CDR3aa: CAKTLEPHNEQFF
CDR3nt: TGTGCCAAAACGCTGGAACCCCACAATGAGCAGTTCTTC

v_gene: TRBV5-5
d_gene: TRBD1
j_gene: TRBJ1-5
abundance: NA
CDR3aa: CASSFSTGGRQPQHF
CDR3nt: TGTGCCAGCAGCTTTTCGACAGGGGGGCGGCAGCCCCAGCATTTT

v_gene: TRBV5-8
d_gene: NA
j_gene: TRBJ2-7
abundance: NA
CDR3aa: CASSFSLSSYEQYF
CDR3nt: TGTGCCAGCAGCTTCAGCCTAAGCTCCTACGAGCAGTACTTC

v_gene: TRBV7-2
d_gene: NA
j_gene: TRBJ2-7
abundance: NA
CDR3aa: CASSPLGPSYEQYF
CDR3nt: TGTGCCAGCAGCCCACTCGGCCCTTCCTACGAGCAGTACTTC

v_gene: TRBV6-1
d_gene: NA
j_gene: TRBJ1-5
abundance: NA
CDR3aa: CASSEALHPYSNQPQHF
CDR3nt: TGTGCCAGCAGTGAAGCGCTACACCCTTATAGCAATCAGCCCCAGCATTTT

v_gene: TRBV6-6
d_gene: TRBD1
j_gene: TRBJ2-7
abundance: NA
CDR3aa: CASSDRGREQYF
CDR3nt: TGTGCCAGCAGTGACAGGGGGCGCGAGCAGTACTTC

v_gene: TRBV18
d_gene: TRBD1
j_gene: TRBJ2-3
abundance: NA
CDR3aa: CASSPGTGGATDTQYF
CDR3nt: TGTGCCAGCTCACCAGGGACAGGGGGCGCCACAGATACGCAGTATTTT

v_gene: TRBV7-9
d_gene: NA
j_gene: TRBJ2-7
abundance: NA
CDR3aa: CASSLGGITYEQYF
CDR3nt: TGTGCCAGCAGCTTAGGGGGGATTACCTACGAGCAGTACTTC

v_gene: TRBV28
d_gene: NA
j_gene: TRBJ2-1
abundance: NA
CDR3aa: CASLRLQGTYNEQFF
CDR3nt: TGTGCCAGCCTACGCCTACAGGGTACCTACAATGAGCAGTTCTTC

v_gene: TRBV19
d_gene: TRBD2
j_gene: TRBJ2-6
abundance: few
CDR3aa: CASSPNGLANSGANVLTF
CDR3nt: TGTGCCAGTAGTCCCAACGGACTAGCGAACTCTGGGGCCAACGTCCTGACTTTC

v_gene: TRBV29-1
d_gene: TRBD1
j_gene: TRBJ2-7
abundance: NA
CDR3aa: CSVAGDRESYEQYF
CDR3nt: TGCAGCGTTGCGGGGGACAGGGAATCCTACGAGCAGTACTTC

v_gene: TRBV2
d_gene: TRBD1
j_gene: TRBJ1-2
abundance: NA
CDR3aa: CASSEGRGTGSYGYTF
CDR3nt: TGTGCCAGCAGTGAAGGGAGGGGGACAGGGTCCTATGGCTACACCTTC

v_gene: TRBV4-2
d_gene: TRBD2
j_gene: TRBJ2-7
abundance: NA
CDR3aa: CASGVGLADSYEQYF
CDR3nt: TGTGCCAGCGGAGTGGGACTAGCGGACTCCTACGAGCAGTACTTC

v_gene: TRBV6-1
d_gene: TRBD1
j_gene: TRBJ1-2
abundance: NA
CDR3aa: CASSSRTGGAYGYTF
CDR3nt: TGTGCCAGCAGTTCTAGGACAGGGGGCGCCTATGGCTACACCTTC

v_gene: TRBV10-2
d_gene: NA
j_gene: TRBJ1-1
abundance: NA
CDR3aa: CASSGATGNTEAFF
CDR3nt: TGCGCCAGCAGTGGGGCGACAGGAAACACTGAAGCTTTCTTT

v_gene: TRBV28
d_gene: TRBD1
j_gene: TRBJ1-1
abundance: once
CDR3aa: CASSLDQGAPEAFF
CDR3nt: TGTGCCAGCAGTTTAGACCAGGGGGCCCCTGAAGCTTTCTTT

v_gene: TRBV7-2
d_gene: TRBD2
j_gene: TRBJ2-1
abundance: NA
CDR3aa: CASSLELAEGNEQFF
CDR3nt: TGTGCCAGCAGCTTAGAACTAGCGGAGGGGAATGAGCAGTTCTTC

v_gene: TRBV19
d_gene: NA
j_gene: TRBJ2-2
abundance: once
CDR3aa: CASSIDKFKTGELFF
CDR3nt: TGTGCCAGTAGTATAGATAAGTTTAAGACCGGGGAGCTGTTTTTT

v_gene: TRBV11-3
d_gene: TRBD1
j_gene: TRBJ2-7
abundance: NA
CDR3aa: CASSAGTGVSYEQYF
CDR3nt: TGTGCCAGCAGCGCTGGGACAGGGGTTTCATACGAGCAGTACTTC

v_gene: TRBV5-1
d_gene: NA
j_gene: TRBJ1-4
abundance: NA
CDR3aa: CASSFFNRQTTNEKLFF
CDR3nt: TGCGCCAGCAGCTTCTTTAACAGACAAACAACTAATGAAAAACTGTTTTTT

v_gene: TRBV11-3
d_gene: NA
j_gene: TRBJ2-3
abundance: NA
CDR3aa: CASSLGTWSKSDTQYF
CDR3nt: TGTGCCAGCAGCTTGGGCACCTGGTCCAAGTCAGATACGCAGTATTTT

v_gene: TRBV28
d_gene: NA
j_gene: TRBJ2-1
abundance: NA
CDR3aa: CASRRLVHEQFF
CDR3nt: TGTGCCAGCAGAAGACTAGTCCATGAGCAGTTCTTC

v_gene: TRBV19
d_gene: TRBD2
j_gene: TRBJ2-1
abundance: few
CDR3aa: CASSMGLAGEGAYNEQFF
CDR3nt: TGTGCCAGTAGTATGGGACTAGCGGGAGAGGGGGCCTACAATGAGCAGTTCTTC

v_gene: TRBV19
d_gene: TRBD2
j_gene: TRBJ2-1
abundance: once
CDR3aa: CASTYSVGGRGNEQFF
CDR3nt: TGTGCCAGTACCTATAGTGTCGGCGGGAGGGGCAATGAGCAGTTCTTC

v_gene: TRBV5-6
d_gene: NA
j_gene: TRBJ2-5
abundance: NA
CDR3aa: CASSLRGAGGETQYF
CDR3nt: TGTGCCAGCAGCTTGCGGGGGGCGGGCGGAGAGACCCAGTACTTC

v_gene: TRBV19
d_gene: NA
j_gene: TRBJ2-5
abundance: few
CDR3aa: CASSPSGPGTQYF
CDR3nt: TGTGCCAGTAGTCCATCGGGGCCGGGGACCCAGTACTTC

v_gene: TRBV21-1
d_gene: NA
j_gene: TRBJ1-2
abundance: NA
CDR3aa: CASSRGDRFNGYTF
CDR3nt: TGTGCCAGCAGCCGAGGAGACAGGTTTAATGGCTACACCTTC

v_gene: TRBV19
d_gene: NA
j_gene: TRBJ2-1
abundance: NA
CDR3aa: CASSTTPGPGNEQFF
CDR3nt: TGTGCCAGTAGTACCACCCCTGGACCCGGGAATGAGCAGTTCTTC

v_gene: TRBV9
d_gene: NA
j_gene: TRBJ1-6
abundance: NA
CDR3aa: CASLGAGSYNSPLHF
CDR3nt: TGTGCCAGCCTGGGGGCGGGCTCCTATAATTCACCCCTCCACTTT

v_gene: TRBV19
d_gene: TRBD1
j_gene: TRBJ1-2
abundance: once
CDR3aa: CASSLQGAGGYTF
CDR3nt: TGTGCCAGTAGCTTACAGGGGGCAGGGGGCTACACCTTC

v_gene: TRBV11-2
d_gene: TRBD2
j_gene: TRBJ2-2
abundance: once
CDR3aa: CASSSTSGSTGELFF
CDR3nt: TGTGCCAGCAGCAGCACTAGCGGGAGTACCGGGGAGCTGTTTTTT

v_gene: TRBV4-3
d_gene: NA
j_gene: TRBJ1-5
abundance: NA
CDR3aa: CASSQDWETQGTRGYQPQHF
CDR3nt: TGCGCCAGCAGCCAAGATTGGGAGACCCAGGGTACCCGGGGATATCAGCCCCAGCATTTT

v_gene: TRBV11-2
d_gene: TRBD2
j_gene: TRBJ2-3
abundance: NA
CDR3aa: CASSLGAGRGFSTDTQYF
CDR3nt: TGTGCCAGCAGCCTAGGGGCTGGGAGGGGCTTTAGCACAGATACGCAGTATTTT

v_gene: TRBV7-6
d_gene: TRBD1
j_gene: TRBJ1-3
abundance: NA
CDR3aa: CASSLDGQGGYTIYF
CDR3nt: TGTGCCAGCAGCTTAGACGGACAGGGGGGATACACCATATATTTT

v_gene: TRBV9
d_gene: TRBD2
j_gene: TRBJ2-1
abundance: NA
CDR3aa: CASSGTSGSVEASSYNEQFF
CDR3nt: TGTGCCAGCAGCGGGACTAGCGGGAGCGTGGAGGCGAGCTCCTACAATGAGCAGTTCTTC

v_gene: TRBV10-3
d_gene: NA
j_gene: TRBJ2-2
abundance: NA
CDR3aa: CAINLESDTGELFF
CDR3nt: TGTGCCATCAACCTGGAGTCGGACACCGGGGAGCTGTTTTTT

v_gene: TRBV5-4
d_gene: NA
j_gene: TRBJ2-7
abundance: NA
CDR3aa: CASSLASTVEQYF
CDR3nt: TGTGCCAGCAGCTTGGCTAGCACCGTCGAGCAGTACTTC

v_gene: TRBV6-6
d_gene: NA
j_gene: TRBJ2-7
abundance: NA
CDR3aa: CASSVPGSSYEQYF
CDR3nt: TGTGCCAGCAGTGTCCCAGGGAGCTCCTACGAGCAGTACTTC

v_gene: TRBV28
d_gene: TRBD1
j_gene: TRBJ1-4
abundance: NA
CDR3aa: CASNDRGSEKLFF
CDR3nt: TGTGCCAGCAACGACAGGGGAAGTGAAAAACTGTTTTTT

v_gene: TRBV2
d_gene: NA
j_gene: TRBJ2-5
abundance: NA
CDR3aa: CASSPTGTQETQYF
CDR3nt: TGTGCCAGCAGTCCTACAGGGACACAAGAGACCCAGTACTTC

v_gene: TRBV28
d_gene: NA
j_gene: TRBJ2-7
abundance: few
CDR3aa: CASSLAGSYEQYF
CDR3nt: TGTGCCAGCAGTTTAGCAGGCTCCTACGAGCAGTACTTC